This TCR beta chain was sequenced during a study of response to subunit inactivated influenza vaccine (dated by TCRdb to 2016 to 2019). In the study overall: Deep quantitative profiling of the T cell receptor repertoire was used in the study to follow responses to a trivalent subunit inactivated influenza vaccine. What the study reported, not specific to this receptor: The authors proposed that each seasonal influenza vaccination may bring in only a limited number of new T cells.

Receptor amplification or capture employed RT-PCR. Sequencing used an Illumina HiSeq 2500. TCRdb applied fastp at Q25 and MiXCR to the public reads, then kept only in-frame beta chains. Identical CDR3 protein sequences are pooled into one entry, listed with their most common genes and DNA. In this sample the table shows 500,000 to 700,000 distinct CDR3 sequences, around 21% of which occur a single time. The ten most abundant clones make up 2.5% to 3.5% of the sample. V and J lose 3 bases and 4 bases, and a span of 14 bases separates them. From the cysteine up to the phenylalanine, the CDR3 has a length of 15 residues. CDR3 DNA only is kept here, 45 bases in frame from base 1. Sequences SNHLY (CDR1) and FYNNEI (CDR2) are obtained from the germline V gene. About this clonotype itself: Its antigen is unknown. Base qualities are missing; no much larger clone stands one base away.

A further study also used this sample, focusing on T cells expressing NK-cell markers. That second publication adds: TCR beta cDNA libraries were prepared using 5'RACE template switching, which introduced a universal primer site and unique molecular identifiers. In sorted CD3+CD56+NKG2C+, CD3+CD56+NKG2C- and CD3+CD56-NKG2C+ T-cell subsets from several donors, TCR beta-chain repertoires were profiled. Among the eight sequenced donors, seven were HCMV-seropositive and one was HCMV-seronegative. In several experiments an anti-gammadeltaTCR antibody was added to restrict sorting to alphabetaTCR-expressing T cells. In six donors, the dominant CD3+CD56+NKG2C+ clonotypes were among the top 10 CD8+ clonotypes and accounted for about 1.0-8% of CD8+ T cells. Those dominant clonotypes were again the most abundant among CD3+CD56-NKG2C+ cells in a handful of donors, at roughly 25-65%. Whether the expanded NKG2C-expressing T cell clones were specific for HCMV antigens remained unclear. The eight sequenced donors were randomly selected healthy volunteers, three men and five women. HCMV serostatus was determined by detecting HCMV-specific IgG in serum with a commercial ELISA kit. Ficoll density gradient centrifugation was used to isolate peripheral blood mononuclear cells from blood. Magnetic immunoseparation with Miltenyi isolation kits was used to isolate CD4+ and CD8+ T cells from PBMC. Priming for cDNA synthesis came from the TCR beta constant segment, and two successive PCR amplification steps followed. Sequencing of the libraries produced 2 x 150 bp reads on Illumina HiSeq 2000/2500, MiSeq or NextSeq. Reads were demultiplexed and grouped by UMI with MIGEC, and clonotypes were assembled and quantified with MiTCR. To exclude erroneous sequences, only TCR cDNA sequences supported by at least two reads were retained. The tcR package was used for downstream repertoire analysis, and clonotypes were matched across fractions by CDR3 nucleotide sequence plus V segment. VDJmatch was used to annotate antigen specificity against VDJdb, with one amino acid substitution in CDR3 allowed.

The sequence derives from a man aged 50 or older who received an inactivated influenza vaccine. Donor details come from another sample of the same person, matched by shared clones. The chain uses TRBV2 and TRBJ2-3; the D gene assignment is ambiguous. The sample was CD4+ T cells sorted from PBMCs, taken about 13 days after vaccination. CDR3 reads: CASSDLGGRADTQYF. The DNA sequence reads TGTGCCAGCAGTGACCTGGGCGGACGGGCAGATACGCAGTATTTT.